Listed here are 26 T cell receptor beta chains from one sample, sequenced in a study of long-term antiretroviral therapy in people with HIV (dated 2022 in TCRdb). The immunoSEQ hsTCRB v3.0 assay was used at survey level resolution for TRB variable region sequencing. TCRdb provides this immuneACCESS table in a form limited to in-frame rearrangements. Some clones are lacking; in checked studies, under half of them reflect an unresolved V gene, and why the rest are absent is not known. For this sample there are 25,000 to 30,000 clones; approximately 91% appear just once. The ten largest make up around 4.2% of the sample. The material sequenced was unsorted PBMCs, taken 3.1 years after starting antiretroviral therapy. The receptors stem from a man aged 18 to 30 with HIV.

The chain combines TRBV6-6 with TRBJ1-4; D gene ambiguous. The CDR3 contains 14 residues. Looked up from germline, CDR1 is MNHNY and CDR2 is SVGAGI (reference sequence). V was pared by 6 bases and J by 5 bases, with 13 bases between. The CDR3 coding sequence is TGTGCCAGCAGCGATAGGCTCCGCAATGAAAAACTGTTTTTT. As protein: CASSDRLRNEKLFF.

This chain uses TRBV11-2 with TRBJ2-3; 7 nucleotides line up with TRBD1. The trim removed 5 bases at V and 5 bases at J, leaving 7 bases unmatched. Germline V gives CDR1 SGHAT, CDR2 FQNNGV. This CDR3 contains 14 residues. The CDR3 loop is CASSPDRSVDTQYF. Here the CDR3 DNA reads TGTGCCAGCAGCCCGGACAGGAGCGTAGATACGCAGTATTTT.

The chain couples TRBV6-5 to TRBJ1-5; D is unresolved. Trimming removed 0 bases from V and 5 bases from J, with 8 bases in between. This CDR3 contains 14 residues. Germline V gene sequence: CDR1 MNHEY, CDR2 SVGAGI. Here the CDR3 DNA reads TGTGCCAGCAGTTACTCGCGAGGAGATCAGCCCCAGCATTTT. It is translated as CASSYSRGDQPQHF.

This clone has only one observation. This chain joins TRBV2 and TRBJ2-1; D may be TRBD2 (5 bases). The germline gives CDR1 SNHLY, CDR2 FYNNEI. Trimming shortened V by 4 bases and J by 12 bases, and 10 bases separated the two germline ends. The CDR3 runs 11 residues. The CDR3 bases are TGTGCCAGCAGTGTAGGCGGAGGGCAGTTCTTC. Protein: CASSVGGGQFF.

V gene TRBV7-8 combines with J gene TRBJ2-3; 9 bases are shared with TRBD2. This CDR3 contains 15 residues. The V gene end was trimmed by 1 base and the J gene end by 6 bases; junction bases not matched to a gene: 5. CDR1 and CDR2 (germline): SGHVS, FQNEAQ. CDR3 coding DNA: TGTGCCAGCAGCTTAGGTTCGGCGGGGGGGGATACGCAGTATTTT. It translates to CASSLGSAGGDTQYF.

The J gene is TRBJ2-5, the V gene TRBV14; D is unclear. V was shortened by 3 bases and J by 4 bases, with 3 bases between the two germline ends. CDR3 length equals 11 residues. CDR1 SGHDN and CDR2 FVKESK come from the germline V gene. CDR3 sequence: CASSHGETQYF. The DNA of the CDR3 is TGTGCCAGCAGCCATGGAGAGACCCAGTACTTC.

This clone was found once. The rearrangement links TRBV28 to TRBJ2-2, with D unresolved. The CDR3 consists of 11 residues. Germline V gives CDR1 MDHEN, CDR2 SYDVKM. Trimming shortened V by 5 bases and J by 5 bases, and 3 bases separated the two germline ends. The CDR3 DNA reads TGTGCCAGCAGTCCGACCGGGGAGCTGTTTTTT. It codes for CASSPTGELFF.

This chain joins TRBV5-6 and TRBJ1-2; D is perhaps TRBD1 (6 bases). This CDR3 is built from 15 residues. Per the germline V gene, CDR1 is SGHDT and CDR2 is YYEEEE. Between the trimmed V and J ends, which lost 2 bases and 2 bases, there was a span of 13 bases. The CDR3 here is CASSLQGAVNYGYTF. The CDR3 DNA sequence: TGTGCCAGCAGCTTACAGGGAGCCGTGAACTATGGCTACACCTTC.

V usage is TRBV9 and J usage is TRBJ2-5; the D is unclear. The CDR3 length is 15 residues. CDR1 and CDR2 (germline): SGDLS, YYNGEE. Trimming removed 0 bases from V and 0 bases from J, with 9 bases in between. CDR3 protein: CASSVGGSYQETQYF. CDR3 sequence (DNA): TGTGCCAGCAGCGTAGGGGGTAGCTACCAAGAGACCCAGTACTTC.

V and J are TRBV27 and TRBJ2-2; unclear D gene. Deletions cut 4 bases from V and 1 base from J, with 7 bases between. The germline V gene has CDR1 MNHEY and CDR2 SMNVEV (reference sequence). This CDR3 has 14 amino acids. The CDR3 region has the DNA TGTGCCAGCAGTTACGGTTTGAACACCGGGGAGCTGTTTTTT. This encodes CASSYGLNTGELFF.

V and J are TRBV4-1 and TRBJ1-5, with 10 bases matching TRBD1. The ends lost 1 base at V and 9 bases at J; junction bases unmatched: 6. CDR1 and CDR2 (germline): MGHRA, YSYEKL. This CDR3 has 15 amino acids. CDR3 bases: TGCGCCAGCAGCCAAGTGAGACAGGGGGCAGGGCCCCAGCATTTT. Its protein product is CASSQVRQGAGPQHF.

V gene TRBV21-1 combines with J gene TRBJ1-1. TRBV21-1 constitutes a pseudogene. CDR3 length: 14 residues. The CDR3 DNA reads as TGTGCCACCGAAACTACCGATCATAACACTGAAGCTTTCTTT. This codes for CATETTDHNTEAFF.

V gene TRBV5-5 combines with J gene TRBJ2-5; weak D call: TRBD1 (6 bases). Germline-derived CDR1 and CDR2 are SGHKS and YYEKEE (reference sequence). This CDR3 is built from 14 residues. Trimming pared 9 bases from V and 4 bases from J, leaving 19 bases between. CDR3 sequence reads: CATQMGAQRETQYF. CDR3 bases: TGTGCCACCCAGATGGGGGCCCAAAGAGAGACCCAGTACTTC.

The rearrangement links TRBV18 to TRBJ1-3; 7 nucleotides line up with TRBD1. Trimming cost V 4 bases and J 9 bases; bases outside gene matches: 3. The CDR3 has 12 amino acids. The germline V gene encodes CDR1 KGHSH and CDR2 LQKENI. The CDR3 sequence is CASSRQGGTIYF. The CDR3 DNA reads TGTGCCAGCTCACGGCAGGGGGGCACCATATATTTT.

On this clone itself: One junction end disagrees with the germline gene, perhaps due to a read error. V gene TRBV7-7 combines with J gene TRBJ2-1; 9 bases line up with TRBD2. The CDR3 loop spans 15 amino acids. Looked up from germline, CDR1 is SSHAT and CDR2 is FNYEAQ (reference sequence). CDR3 nucleotides: TGTGCTAGCAGCTCCTCTAGCGGGACCCAGAATGAGCAGTTCTTC. Translating it yields CASSSSSGTQNEQFF.

V usage is TRBV11-2 and J usage is TRBJ1-3, with D unresolved. Germline loops: CDR1 SGHAT, CDR2 FQNNGV. CDR3 length: 14 amino acids. The V gene lost 5 bases and the J gene lost 4 bases, with 12 bases spanning the gap. The CDR3 loop reads CASSLQREGNTIYF. The CDR3 coding sequence is TGTGCCAGCAGCCTACAAAGAGAAGGAAACACCATATATTTT.

The rearrangement links TRBV29-1 to TRBJ1-1, with D maybe TRBD1 (6 bases). Germline-derived CDR1 and CDR2 are SQVTM and ANQGSEA. V was trimmed by 6 bases and J by 7 bases, leaving 18 bases between them. The CDR3 is 13 amino acids. CDR3 amino acids: CSVEGRDTGEAFF. CDR3 bases: TGCAGCGTCGAGGGCCGGGACACCGGTGAAGCTTTCTTT.

This clone has just one count. The rearrangement links TRBV5-1 to TRBJ1-4; maybe TRBD1 (5 bases). Germline V gene data show CDR1 as SGHRS and CDR2 as YFSETQ. CDR3 length: 16 amino acids. Trimming removed 5 bases at V and 5 bases at J, with 19 bases between. Here the CDR3 DNA reads TGCGCCAGCAGTCGGAGCCACCGGGACGGGAATGAAAAACTGTTTTTT. Encoded protein: CASSRSHRDGNEKLFF.

This chain links TRBV12-5 with TRBJ2-2; D is ambiguous. CDR1 LGHNT and CDR2 FRNRAP come from the germline V gene. The CDR3 extends over 15 amino acids. The V end lost 3 bases, the J end lost 1 base, and 9 bases lay between the germline ends. CDR3 nucleotide sequence: TGTGCTAGTGGTTTCGGGCAGGAGAACACCGGGGAGCTGTTTTTT. Translation gives CASGFGQENTGELFF.

The rearrangement joins TRBV9 to TRBJ2-7; perhaps TRBD1 as D (6 bases). The V end was cut by 3 bases, the J end by 2 bases, with 12 bases between. Germline-derived CDR1 and CDR2 are SGDLS and YYNGEE. This CDR3 comprises 14 residues. The CDR3 region has the DNA TGTGCCAGCAGCGCGGACAGTACGGCCTACGAGCAGTACTTC. It codes for CASSADSTAYEQYF.

This clone was found once. The CDR3 DNA reads TGTGCCAGCAGTCCGGGGACTAGCGGGGGGGCGTACAATGAGCAGTTCTTC. This translates into CASSPGTSGGAYNEQFF. The rearrangement joins TRBV27 to TRBJ2-1; 16 bases line up with TRBD2. V dropped 5 bases and J dropped 4; count of bases not matched to a gene: 5. CDR3 length: 17 residues. Germline assignment: CDR1 MNHEY and CDR2 SMNVEV (reference sequence).

V usage is TRBV9 and J usage is TRBJ2-1; no clear D. With 1 base removed from V and 6 bases from J, the gap between germline ends came to 17 bases. Looked up from germline, CDR1 is SGDLS and CDR2 is YYNGEE. CDR3 length: 16 residues. CDR3 loop: CASSVNQVNGRNEQFF. CDR3 coding DNA: TGTGCCAGCAGCGTAAACCAGGTCAACGGCCGCAATGAGCAGTTCTTC.

The CDR3 DNA follows: TGTGCCATCAGTGAGTCTGGAGAGTCGGAGACCCAGTACTTC. The encoded protein is CAISESGESETQYF. The genes are TRBV10-3 and TRBJ2-5, with D unresolved. The CDR3 extends over 14 amino acids. Germline V gene sequence: CDR1 ENHRY, CDR2 SYGVKD. V lost 0 bases, J lost 5 bases, and 10 bases lay in between.

This chain uses TRBV27 with TRBJ2-7; 10 bases are a match to TRBD2. J lost 7 bases, V lost 3 bases, and 3 bases had no gene match. The CDR3 sequence is 13 residues long. CDR1 is MNHEY, CDR2 SMNVEV, per germline (reference sequence). CDR3: CASSLSGRAEQYF. DNA for the CDR3: TGTGCCAGCAGTTTGAGCGGGAGGGCTGAGCAGTACTTC.

The chain couples TRBV5-6 to TRBJ1-1; D remains unclear. From germline, CDR1 is SGHDT and CDR2 YYEEEE. The CDR3 runs 12 residues. V lost 3 bases to trimming and J lost 11 bases, with 14 bases between them. CDR3 in DNA: TGTGCCAGCAGCTCCCTCGGCAGTCGGGCTTTCTTT. Encoded protein: CASSSLGSRAFF.

The rearrangement uses TRBV11-2 and TRBJ1-4; D unresolved. This CDR3 is built from 14 residues. Per the germline V gene, CDR1 is SGHAT and CDR2 is FQNNGV. V lost 3 bases, J lost 8 bases, and 13 bases lay in between. CDR3 protein: CASSLTAATEKLFF. In DNA, the CDR3 is TGTGCCAGCAGCTTGACGGCAGCTACCGAAAAACTGTTTTTT.